Sequencing of this TCR beta chain was carried out in a study of molecular identifiers for immune sequencing clone quantification. This clonotype was recorded many times. For bulk TCR libraries, previously described methods and listed TCR primers were used. TCRdb analysed the PCR reads with MiXCR anew, one entry per CDR3 protein. The sample contains around 470,000 distinct CDR3 sequences, less than 30% of which appear only once. CDR1 and CDR2 from the germline V gene are WSHSY and SAAADI. The V end was cut by 3 bases, the J end by 5 bases, with 4 bases between. CDR3 length: 11 residues. What was sequenced was naive CD8+ T cells from blood, with Jurkat cell RNA spiked in. Noted subset: FACS-sorted CD8+CD4-CCR7+CD45RA+ naive T cells. This rearrangement joins TRBV10-2 to TRBJ2-5, with D unresolved. This TCR was sampled from a human donor in good health. Some libraries in this study had Jurkat cell RNA spiked in. This chain's CDR3 is CASSELETQYF. The DNA of the CDR3 is TGCGCCAGCAGTGAATTGGAGACCCAGTACTTC.